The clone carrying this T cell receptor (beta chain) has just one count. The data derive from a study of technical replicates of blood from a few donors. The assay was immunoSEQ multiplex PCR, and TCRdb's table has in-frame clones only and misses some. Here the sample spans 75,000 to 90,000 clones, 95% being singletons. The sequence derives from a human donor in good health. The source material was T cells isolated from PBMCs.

The CDR3 loop reads CASSSGSNQPQHF. The CDR3 DNA reads as TGTGCCAGTAGTTCCGGTAGCAATCAGCCCCAGCATTTT. The rearrangement joins TRBV19 to TRBJ1-5; D is uncertain. Trimming removed 5 bases from V and 0 bases from J, with 5 bases in between. This CDR3 region has 13 residues. Germline-derived CDR1 and CDR2 are LNHDA and SQIVND (reference sequence).